The 9 T cell receptor beta chains below all came from one sample that was sequenced in a study of blood T cell repertoires in COVID-19. TCRdb's copy holds only in-frame clones and misses some; the assay was immunoSEQ multiplex PCR. The profile shows over 150,000 clones, roughly 83% of them singletons. The sequencing input was peripheral blood. These receptors were collected from a woman aged 55-69 years with acute or convalescent COVID-19.

This clone was counted only a few times. The chain couples TRBV6-5 to TRBJ1-1, with D perhaps TRBD1 (5 bases). Germline V lookup: CDR1 MNHEY, CDR2 SVGAGI. Trimming left V 5 bases short and J 0 bases short, with 10 bases between. The CDR3 has 14 residues. The CDR3 is CASSLDSLNTEAFF. The CDR3 region has the DNA TGTGCCAGCAGTCTTGACAGCTTGAACACTGAAGCTTTCTTT.

V is TRBV11-2 and J is TRBJ1-1; 7 nucleotides agree with TRBD1. V shed 0 bases, J shed 4 bases, and the junction held 5 bases outside the gene matches. From germline, CDR1 is SGHAT and CDR2 FQNNGV. The CDR3 is 15 residues long. In DNA, the CDR3 is TGTGCCAGCAGCTTAGAGGGACAGTTCTCCACTGAAGCTTTCTTT. As protein: CASSLEGQFSTEAFF.

The chain combines TRBV5-1 with TRBJ1-2, with TRBD1 matching over 10 bases. The germline V gene encodes CDR1 SGHRS and CDR2 YFSETQ. This CDR3 region has 15 residues. V trimming: 3 bases; J trimming: 4 bases; junction bases outside the gene matches: 6. The CDR3 DNA reads TGCGCCAGCAGCTCGACAGGGGGCGCCGGCTATGGCTACACCTTC. This sequence encodes CASSSTGGAGYGYTF.

The chain carries TRBV7-2 and TRBJ2-1, with D maybe TRBD2 (6 bases). V was clipped by 1 base and J by 5 bases, with 12 bases between them. The CDR3 is 15 residues long. The germline CDR1 and CDR2 sequences are SGHTA and FQGNSA. CDR3 sequence: CASSLGTGSHNEQFF. The DNA for the CDR3 is TGTGCCAGCAGCTTAGGGACCGGGAGTCACAATGAGCAGTTCTTC.

The chain has TRBV4-1 and TRBJ2-1, with TRBD2 as a possible D gene (7 bases). CDR3 length: 16 amino acids. The V and J ends lost 2 bases and 5 bases respectively, with 16 bases between them. Germline CDR1 is MGHRA and CDR2 is YSYEKL. CDR3 nucleotide sequence: TGCGCCAGCAGCCAATCCGAGGGGGGGTGGGACAATGAGCAGTTCTTC. Protein product: CASSQSEGGWDNEQFF.

The chain joins TRBV28 to TRBJ2-3, with D maybe TRBD2 (6 bases). Germline CDR1 reads MDHEN; CDR2 reads SYDVKM. The CDR3 covers 13 residues. V shed 5 bases and J shed 11 bases, with 17 bases lying between them. Written as DNA, the CDR3 is TGTGCCAGCAGTCAATCGGGACTTGGGGAGCAGTATTTT. Translated, it gives CASSQSGLGEQYF.

The chain has TRBV30 and TRBJ2-3, with unresolved D. This CDR3 comprises 15 residues. Germline CDR1 and CDR2: GTSNPN and SVGIG (reference sequence). The ends were cut back, 0 bases at V and 3 bases at J, with 13 bases in the middle. CDR3 sequence (DNA): TGTGCCTGGAGTGTAGGCAGGCCTAAGACAGATACGCAGTATTTT. This sequence encodes CAWSVGRPKTDTQYF.

This clone has only one observation. The chain combines TRBV29-1 with TRBJ1-1; TRBD1 matches at 7 bases. Losses at the gene ends were 5 bases for V and 6 bases for J; bases not matched to a gene: 9. The germline gives CDR1 SQVTM, CDR2 ANQGSEA. The CDR3 totals 13 residues. The CDR3 sequence: CSVTRDSPSEAFF. As DNA, the CDR3 is TGCAGCGTTACCCGGGACAGCCCTTCTGAAGCTTTCTTT.

The chain joins TRBV6-2 or TRBV6-3 to TRBJ2-1, with 7 nucleotides matching TRBD1. The ends lost 6 bases at V and 8 bases at J; junction bases unmatched: 7. The CDR3 loop spans 13 amino acids. Germline values: CDR1 MNHEY, CDR2 SVGEGT. CDR3 DNA: TGTGCCAGCAGCCGACGGACAGGTGATGAGCAGTTCTTC. It is translated as CASSRRTGDEQFF.